A single sample is the source of the 28 T cell receptor beta chains below, sequenced in a study of regulatory T cells in long-lasting Graves disease. Building of the TCR beta libraries involved iRepertoire HTBI primers and Arm-PCR of CDR3 regions. TCRdb used MiXCR to reprocess the multiplex PCR reads, holding one entry per CDR3 protein. The sample includes fewer than 550,000 distinct CDR3 sequences, about 22% of them seen just once. Described time point: persistent/refractory GD, antithyroid drugs over 5 years with positive TRAb. PBMC-derived RNA was used for the TCR library. The sequencing used peripheral blood mononuclear cells (PBMCs), collected when the disease was refractory, from a patient treated with antithyroid drugs. The receptors come from a female donor with Graves disease.

In this sample, this clonotype turned up many times. For the CDR3, the DNA is TGTGCCAGCAGCTTGCTCAGAAAAACCTACGAGCAGTACTTC. Translated, it gives CASSLLRKTYEQYF. V usage is TRBV5-8 and J usage is TRBJ2-7; D ambiguous. Trimming left V 1 base short and J 2 bases short, with 10 bases between. CDR3 length: 14 amino acids. Germline V gene data show CDR1 as SGHTS and CDR2 as YDEGEE.

The chain couples TRBV3-1 to TRBJ1-6, with D perhaps matching TRBD1 (5 bases). The CDR3 has 15 amino acids. V lost 1 base and J lost 10, with 14 bases in between. The V gene's germline CDR1 is LGHDT and CDR2 YNNKEL (reference sequence). The CDR3 DNA reads as TGTGCCAGCAGCCAAGTTGCCGGGACGGGATCACCCCTCCACTTT. Translation gives CASSQVAGTGSPLHF. Using reference TRBV3-1 and TRBJ1-6 for the parts outside the CDR3, the full variable domain is DTAVSQTPKYLVTQMGNDKSIKCEQNLGHDTMYWYKQDSKKFLKIMFSYNNKELIINETVPNRFSPKSPDKAHLNLHINSLELGDSAVYFCASSQVAGTGSPLHFGNGTRLTVT.

This rearrangement joins TRBV7-9 to TRBJ2-7; the match to TRBD1 covers 7 bases. There are 15 residues in the CDR3. After removal of 4 bases from V and 2 bases from J, the junction contained 8 bases not matched to a gene. Germline CDR1 reads SEHNR; CDR2 reads FQNEAQ (reference sequence). The CDR3 sequence: CASSSSRTGTYEQYF. The CDR3 bases are TGTGCCAGCAGCTCCTCCCGGACAGGCACCTACGAGCAGTACTTC. Full variable domain (outside the CDR3, taken from reference TRBV7-9 and TRBJ2-7): DTGVSQNPRHKITKRGQNVTFRCDPISEHNRLYWYRQTLGQGPEFLTYFQNEAQLEKSRLLSDRFSAERPKGSFSTLEIQRTEQGDSAMYLCASSSSRTGTYEQYFGPGTRLTVT.

Ten or more counts support this clonotype. The V call is TRBV28, the J call TRBJ1-1; a weak D match, TRBD1 (6 bases). Trimming left V 3 bases short and J 5 bases short, with 19 bases between. The CDR3 runs 16 residues. The germline CDR1 and CDR2 sequences are MDHEN and SYDVKM. The CDR3 DNA reads as TGTGCCAGCAGTTTTTATTGGGACACTGGAGGAACTGAAGCTTTCTTT. Translating gives CASSFYWDTGGTEAFF.

The chain carries TRBV30 and TRBJ1-1; D is unresolved. The CDR3 has 14 amino acids. Trimming left V 8 bases short and J 5 bases short, with 21 bases between. Germline values: CDR1 GTSNPN, CDR2 SVGIG (reference sequence). The CDR3 bases are TGTGCCCTCTGGAGCGCCAGGTTGCGGACTGAAGCTTTCTTT. Translation gives CALWSARLRTEAFF. The variable domain in full, with the rest retrieved from reference TRBV30 and TRBJ1-1, is SQTIHQWPATLVQPVGSPLSLECTVEGTSNPNLYWYRQAAGRGLQLLFYSVGIGQISSEVPQNLSASRPQDRQFILSSKKLLLSDSGFYLCALWSARLRTEAFFGQGTRLTVV.

This clonotype was found once. A much larger clone differs by one base, so this may be a read error. V and J are TRBV24-1 and TRBJ2-2; possible D gene TRBD1, 6 bases. CDR1 is KGHDR, CDR2 SFDVKD, per germline. The CDR3 length is 15 residues. The CDR3 nucleotides read TGTGCCACCAGAGGGAACAGGGATAACACCGAGGAGCTGTTTTTT. Protein sequence: CATRGNRDNTEELFF.

The chain recombines TRBV5-1 with TRBJ2-5, with TRBD1 matching 8 bases. The CDR3 loop spans 16 amino acids. V lost 2 bases to trimming and J lost 5 bases; unmatched junction nucleotides: 11. Germline V gives CDR1 SGHRS, CDR2 YFSETQ. In nucleotides, the CDR3 is TGCGCCAGCAGCTTCATCCAGGGGGCGCCGGGTGAGACCCAGTACTTC. Amino acids: CASSFIQGAPGETQYF. Together with reference TRBV5-1 and TRBJ2-5, the CDR3 gives the full variable domain: KAGVTQTPRYLIKTRGQQVTLSCSPISGHRSVSWYQQTPGQGLQFLFEYFSETQRNKGNFPGRFSGRQFSNSRSEMNVSTLELGDSALYLCASSFIQGAPGETQYFGPGTRLLVL.

The chain links TRBV20-1 to TRBJ1-1; 7 bases line up with TRBD1. The CDR3 consists of 17 residues. Germline-derived CDR1 and CDR2 are DFQATT and SNEGSKA (reference sequence). J gave up 2 bases and V 5 bases, and 17 bases lay outside the gene matches. The CDR3 is CSAPLITGAIGNTEAFF. The CDR3 DNA sequence: TGCAGTGCTCCACTTATTACAGGGGCTATTGGAAACACTGAAGCTTTCTTT.

This clonotype was recorded a few times. The chain joins TRBV19 to TRBJ2-2; the match to TRBD1 covers 8 bases. The CDR3 runs 14 residues. Germline V gives CDR1 LNHDA, CDR2 SQIVND (reference sequence). V lost 8 bases to trimming and J lost 4 bases; unmatched junction nucleotides: 6. This CDR3 is CASHTQGGTGELFF. The CDR3 nucleotides are TGTGCCAGTCATACACAGGGGGGCACCGGGGAGCTGTTTTTT.

The chain has TRBV7-9 and TRBJ2-7, with 10 nucleotides matching TRBD2. Germline CDR1 and CDR2: SEHNR and FQNEAQ (reference sequence). Trimming removed 5 bases from V and 6 bases from J; junction bases left unmatched: 16. The CDR3 sequence is 17 residues long. The chain's CDR3 is CASSPKILQRGGREQYF. CDR3 DNA: TGTGCCAGCAGCCCCAAAATTTTGCAGCGGGGGGGCCGCGAGCAGTACTTC.

This clonotype was found a few times. CDR3 nucleotides: TGTGCCAGCAGCCCCAATGTAGTAGGTGGCTACACCTTC. Translated, it gives CASSPNVVGGYTF. The V call is TRBV7-9, the J call TRBJ1-2; D is unclear. There are 13 residues in the CDR3. In germline, CDR1 is SEHNR, CDR2 FQNEAQ (reference sequence). V shed 5 bases and J shed 7 bases, with 14 bases lying between them.

The chain uses TRBV5-1 and TRBJ2-7; D is tentatively TRBD1 or TRBD2 (5 bases each). The germline CDR1 and CDR2 sequences are SGHRS and YFSETQ. The germline V and J ends were trimmed by 0 bases and 4 bases, with 14 bases remaining between them. The CDR3 has 15 amino acids. The CDR3 here is CASSLASGTEYEQYF. The DNA of the CDR3 is TGCGCCAGCAGCTTGGCTTCAGGGACCGAATACGAGCAGTACTTC.

Ten or more counts support this clonotype. The chain joins TRBV7-3 to TRBJ2-6, with 7 positions matching TRBD1. V gave up 1 base and J gave up 1 base; unmatched junction bases: 10. The CDR3 consists of 19 residues. Germline V CDR1 and CDR2: SGHTA, FQGTGA. CDR3 sequence: CASSLNPTGPLSGANVLTF. CDR3 bases: TGTGCCAGCAGCTTAAACCCGACAGGGCCTCTATCTGGGGCCAACGTCCTGACTTTC.

The chain uses TRBV19 and TRBJ1-1; D ambiguous. CDR1 and CDR2 (germline): LNHDA, SQIVND (reference sequence). This CDR3 has 13 amino acids. V shed 1 base and J shed 10 bases, with 13 bases lying between them. Here the CDR3 reads CASSIVGGSGAFF. CDR3 nucleotides: TGTGCCAGTAGTATAGTCGGCGGATCTGGAGCTTTCTTT.

This clonotype was counted between two and nine times. This may stem from a read error, because a much larger clone lies one nucleotide away. The rearrangement links TRBV12-3 or TRBV12-4 to TRBJ2-4; 8 bases are shared with TRBD1. There are 17 residues in the CDR3. V lost 5 bases, J lost 2 bases, and 11 bases stayed unmatched. Written as DNA, the CDR3 is TGTGCCAGCAGTACTCAGGGGGCGGGTGGTACCAAAAACATTCAGTACTTC. It specifies CASSTQGAGGTKNIQYF.

V and J are TRBV20-1 and TRBJ2-3, with D possibly TRBD2 on 6 matching bases. CDR3 length equals 14 residues. Germline V gene data show CDR1 as DFQATT and CDR2 as SNEGSKA (reference sequence). The V and J ends lost 4 bases and 3 bases respectively, with 14 bases between them. CDR3 amino acids: CSAIGGQGTDTQYF. The CDR3, as DNA: TGCAGTGCTATTGGAGGGCAAGGGACAGATACGCAGTATTTT.

This clonotype appeared many times. The chain couples TRBV28 to TRBJ1-4; TRBD1 might be the D (6 bases). The germline CDR1 and CDR2 sequences are MDHEN and SYDVKM. The CDR3 length is 16 residues. Between the trimmed V and J ends, which lost 6 bases and 5 bases, there was a span of 19 bases. The CDR3 bases are TGTGCCAGCAGACGAAGGGACGGGGGCGCAAATGAAAAACTGTTTTTT. It yields the protein CASRRRDGGANEKLFF.

The table lists this clonotype with a few counts. This chain connects TRBV29-1 to TRBJ1-2; a weak D match, TRBD1 (6 bases). Between the trimmed V and J ends, which lost 5 bases and 4 bases, there was a span of 17 bases. The CDR3 has 14 residues. Per germline, CDR1 SQVTM and CDR2 ANQGSEA. The CDR3 here is CSVSEGGGRYGYTF. The DNA for the CDR3 is TGCAGCGTTTCGGAGGGGGGGGGACGCTATGGCTACACCTTC.

The V and J genes are TRBV6-1 and TRBJ1-4; D possibly corresponds to TRBD1 (5 bases). The germline gives CDR1 MNHNS, CDR2 SASEGT. The CDR3 extends over 13 amino acids. V was clipped by 10 bases and J by 2 bases, with 11 bases between them. This CDR3 is CATQGSTNEKLFF. The DNA for the CDR3 is TGTGCCACCCAGGGATCGACTAATGAAAAACTGTTTTTT.

This clonotype appeared many times. This rearrangement joins TRBV27 to TRBJ1-2; the match to TRBD1 covers 9 bases. Germline V gene sequence: CDR1 MNHEY, CDR2 SMNVEV (reference sequence). The CDR3 has 16 residues. V shed 4 bases and J 5 bases; nucleotides not matched to a gene: 11. In nucleotides, the CDR3 is TGTGCCAGCAGTTCCAAACCCCCGGGACAGGGTTATGGCTACACCTTC. Its translation is CASSSKPPGQGYGYTF.

On this clonotype: The CDR3 carries no conserved terminal phenylalanine or tryptophan, so it likely arises from a read error. This chain uses TRBV29-1 with TRBJ1-1; a possible D gene is TRBD1 (5 bases). The CDR3 length is 14 residues. The V gene's germline CDR1 is SQVTM and CDR2 ANQGSEA. V lost 3 bases to trimming and J lost 7 bases, with 18 bases between them. CDR3 region: CSVEEVGRNLEAFS. The CDR3 DNA is TGCAGCGTTGAGGAGGTGGGACGTAATCTTGAAGCTTTCTCT.

This clonotype was counted at least ten times. DNA of the CDR3: TGTGCCAGCAGCTCGCCGTCTCATAGGGATCCGGGACTAAGGACCGGGGAGCTGTTTTTT. Protein: CASSSPSHRDPGLRTGELFF. The chain has TRBV11-2 and TRBJ2-2; 7 nucleotides match TRBD2. The CDR3 has 20 residues. Trimming at V came to 4 bases and at J to 5 bases, leaving 22 bases not matched to a gene. The germline CDR1 and CDR2 sequences are SGHAT and FQNNGV.

The V gene is TRBV2, the J gene TRBJ2-5, with 8 nucleotides matching TRBD1. V dropped 1 base and J dropped 4; count of bases not matched to a gene: 5. This CDR3 is 15 amino acids long. CDR1 SNHLY and CDR2 FYNNEI come from the germline V gene. This CDR3 reads CASSEDDRGVETQYF. CDR3 sequence (DNA): TGTGCCAGCAGTGAAGACGACAGGGGCGTAGAGACCCAGTACTTC.

This clonotype was observed at least ten times. The chain combines TRBV20-1 with TRBJ1-4; D gene uncertain. Germline V gene lookup returns CDR1 DFQATT and CDR2 SNEGSKA (reference sequence). Trimming left V 6 bases short and J 8 bases short, with 22 bases between. This CDR3 has 15 residues. CDR3: CSALPEEARGEKLFF. The DNA for the CDR3 is TGCAGTGCCCTCCCAGAGGAGGCCAGAGGAGAAAAACTGTTTTTT.

This clonotype came up a few times. The genes are TRBV20-1 and TRBJ2-3; 8 bases are shared with TRBD1. The CDR3 loop spans 19 amino acids. Unmatched junction bases numbered 26, after V lost 6 bases and J lost 6 bases. Germline V gene data show CDR1 as DFQATT and CDR2 as SNEGSKA (reference sequence). This CDR3 reads CSATPNRGSTYWLVDTQYF. The DNA for the CDR3 is TGCAGTGCCACACCAAACAGGGGGTCTACGTATTGGTTGGTGGATACGCAGTATTTT.

This chain joins TRBV18 and TRBJ1-1; D is possibly TRBD1 (5 bases). With 3 bases removed from V and 4 bases from J, the gap between germline ends came to 15 bases. Germline loops: CDR1 KGHSH, CDR2 LQKENI. This CDR3 comprises 15 residues. The CDR3 loop reads CASSPQGYGATEAFF. In nucleotides, the CDR3 is TGTGCCAGCTCACCTCAGGGATACGGTGCCACTGAAGCTTTCTTT.

This clonotype has a handful of counts. Compared with germline, one end of the junction differs, possibly owing to a read error. This chain joins TRBV4-1 and TRBJ2-7; D perhaps matches TRBD2 (5 bases). From germline, CDR1 is MGHRA and CDR2 YSYEKL. The CDR3 covers 15 residues. CDR3 amino acids: CASSQEGRSSYEQYF. In DNA form, the CDR3 reads TGTGCCAGCAGCCAAGAGGGCAGGAGCTCCTACGAGCAGTACTTC.

V is TRBV11-2 and J is TRBJ1-3; maybe TRBD1 (6 bases). V lost 8 bases to trimming and J lost 0 bases, with 14 bases between them. CDR3 length: 15 amino acids. Germline V gene lookup returns CDR1 SGHAT and CDR2 FQNNGV. The CDR3 protein is CASSKGVNSGNTIYF. The CDR3, as DNA: TGTGCCAGCTCCAAGGGGGTTAACTCTGGAAACACCATATATTTT.